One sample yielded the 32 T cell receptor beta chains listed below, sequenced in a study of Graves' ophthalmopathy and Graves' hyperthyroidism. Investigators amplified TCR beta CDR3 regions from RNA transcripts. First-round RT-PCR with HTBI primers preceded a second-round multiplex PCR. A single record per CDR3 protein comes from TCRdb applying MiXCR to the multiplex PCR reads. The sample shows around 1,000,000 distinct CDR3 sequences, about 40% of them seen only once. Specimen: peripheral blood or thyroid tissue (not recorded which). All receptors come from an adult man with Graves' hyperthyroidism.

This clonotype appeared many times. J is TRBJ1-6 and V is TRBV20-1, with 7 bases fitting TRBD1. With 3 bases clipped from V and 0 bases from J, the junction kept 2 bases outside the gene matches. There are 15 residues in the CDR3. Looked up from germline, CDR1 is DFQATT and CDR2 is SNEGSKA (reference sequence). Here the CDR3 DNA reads TGCAGTGCTAGGGGACAGAGCTCCTATAATTCACCCCTCCACTTT. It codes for CSARGQSSYNSPLHF.

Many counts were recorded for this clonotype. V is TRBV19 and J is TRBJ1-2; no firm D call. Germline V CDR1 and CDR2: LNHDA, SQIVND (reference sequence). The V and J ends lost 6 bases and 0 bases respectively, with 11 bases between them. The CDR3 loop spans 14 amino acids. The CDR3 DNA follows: TGTGCCAGTAGGGGCCTTACTTCTAACTATGGCTACACCTTC. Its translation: CASRGLTSNYGYTF.

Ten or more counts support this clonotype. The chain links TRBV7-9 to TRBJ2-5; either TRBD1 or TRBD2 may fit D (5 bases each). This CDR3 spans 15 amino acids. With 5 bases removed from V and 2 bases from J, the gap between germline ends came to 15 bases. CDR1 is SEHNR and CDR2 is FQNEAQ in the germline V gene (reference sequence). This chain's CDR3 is CASSPGTLGQETQYF. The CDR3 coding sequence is TGTGCCAGCAGCCCCGGGACCCTAGGGCAAGAGACCCAGTACTTC.

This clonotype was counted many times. The CDR3 is CASSNRDRGLTEAFF. The CDR3 DNA reads TGCGCCAGCAGCAACCGGGACAGGGGGCTCACTGAAGCTTTCTTT. The V and J genes are TRBV5-1 and TRBJ1-1; 12 nucleotides line up with TRBD1. CDR1 and CDR2 (germline): SGHRS, YFSETQ. V dropped 4 bases and J dropped 4; count of bases not matched to a gene: 5. CDR3 length: 15 residues.

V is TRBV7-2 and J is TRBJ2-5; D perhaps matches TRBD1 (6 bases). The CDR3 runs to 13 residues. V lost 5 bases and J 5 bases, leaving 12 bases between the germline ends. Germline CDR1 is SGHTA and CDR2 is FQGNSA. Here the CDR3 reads CASSRGQMETQYF. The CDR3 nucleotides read TGTGCCAGCAGCCGGGGACAAATGGAGACCCAGTACTTC.

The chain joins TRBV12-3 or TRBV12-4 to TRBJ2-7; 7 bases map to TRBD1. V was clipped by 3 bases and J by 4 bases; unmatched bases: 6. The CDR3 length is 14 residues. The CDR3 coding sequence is TGTGCCAGCAGTTTGAAGGGGGCAAGGTACGAGCAGTACTTC. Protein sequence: CASSLKGARYEQYF.

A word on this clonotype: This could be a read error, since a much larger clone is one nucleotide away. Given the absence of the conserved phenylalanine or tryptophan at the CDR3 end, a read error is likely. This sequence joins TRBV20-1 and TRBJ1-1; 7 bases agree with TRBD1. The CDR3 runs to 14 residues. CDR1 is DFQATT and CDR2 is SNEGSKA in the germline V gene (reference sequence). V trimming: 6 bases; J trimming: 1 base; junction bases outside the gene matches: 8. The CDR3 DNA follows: TGCAGTGCCCGGCCGGGACAGAGGAACACTGAAGCTTTCGTT. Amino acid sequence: CSARPGQRNTEAFV.

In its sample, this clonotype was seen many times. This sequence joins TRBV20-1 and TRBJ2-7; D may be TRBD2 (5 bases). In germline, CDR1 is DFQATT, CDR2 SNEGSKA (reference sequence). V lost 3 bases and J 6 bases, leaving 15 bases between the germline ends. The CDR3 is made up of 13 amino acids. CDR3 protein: CSASGFLAGEQYF. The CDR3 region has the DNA TGCAGTGCTAGTGGGTTCCTAGCAGGCGAGCAGTACTTC.

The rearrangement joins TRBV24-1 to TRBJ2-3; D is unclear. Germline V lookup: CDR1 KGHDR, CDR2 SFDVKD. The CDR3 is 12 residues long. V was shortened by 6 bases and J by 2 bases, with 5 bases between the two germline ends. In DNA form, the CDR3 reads TGTGCCACCAGTTCAGTCACAGATACGCAGTATTTT. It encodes CATSSVTDTQYF.

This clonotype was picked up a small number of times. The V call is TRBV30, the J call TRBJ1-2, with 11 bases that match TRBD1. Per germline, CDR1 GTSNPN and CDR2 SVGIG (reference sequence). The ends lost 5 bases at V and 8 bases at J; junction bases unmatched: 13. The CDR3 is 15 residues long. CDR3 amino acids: CAWDRLGQGARGYTF. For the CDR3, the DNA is TGTGCCTGGGATCGCCTCGGACAGGGGGCGCGAGGCTACACCTTC.

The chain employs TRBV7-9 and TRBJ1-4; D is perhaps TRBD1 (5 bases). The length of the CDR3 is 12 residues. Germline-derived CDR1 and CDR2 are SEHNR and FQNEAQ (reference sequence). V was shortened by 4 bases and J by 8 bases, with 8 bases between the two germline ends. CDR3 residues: CASSSEGEKLFF. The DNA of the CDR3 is TGTGCCAGCAGCTCGGAGGGGGAAAAACTGTTTTTT.

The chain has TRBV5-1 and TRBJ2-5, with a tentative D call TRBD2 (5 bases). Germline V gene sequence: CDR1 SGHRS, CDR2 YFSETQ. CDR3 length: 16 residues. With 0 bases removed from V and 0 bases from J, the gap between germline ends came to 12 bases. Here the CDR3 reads CASSLGLSYDQETQYF. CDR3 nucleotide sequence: TGCGCCAGCAGCTTGGGACTATCTTACGACCAAGAGACCCAGTACTTC.

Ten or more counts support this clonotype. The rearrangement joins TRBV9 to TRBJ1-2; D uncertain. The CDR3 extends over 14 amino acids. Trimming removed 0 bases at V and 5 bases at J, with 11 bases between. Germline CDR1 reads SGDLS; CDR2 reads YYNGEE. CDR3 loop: CASSVAPVGYGYTF. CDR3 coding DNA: TGTGCCAGCAGCGTAGCTCCGGTGGGTTATGGCTACACCTTC.

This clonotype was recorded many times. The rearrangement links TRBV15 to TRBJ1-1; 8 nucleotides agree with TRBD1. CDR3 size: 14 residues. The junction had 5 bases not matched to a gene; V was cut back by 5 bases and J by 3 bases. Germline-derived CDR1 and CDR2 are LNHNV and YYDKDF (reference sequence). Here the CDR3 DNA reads TGTGCCACCAGCCTACAGGGGGGATACACTGAAGCTTTCTTT. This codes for CATSLQGGYTEAFF.

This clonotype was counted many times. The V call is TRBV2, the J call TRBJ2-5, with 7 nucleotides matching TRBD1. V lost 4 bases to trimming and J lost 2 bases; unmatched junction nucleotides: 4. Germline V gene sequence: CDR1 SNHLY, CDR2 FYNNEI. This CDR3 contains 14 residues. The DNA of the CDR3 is TGTGCCAGCAGTGCGAGGACAGGACAAGAGACCCAGTACTTC. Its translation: CASSARTGQETQYF.

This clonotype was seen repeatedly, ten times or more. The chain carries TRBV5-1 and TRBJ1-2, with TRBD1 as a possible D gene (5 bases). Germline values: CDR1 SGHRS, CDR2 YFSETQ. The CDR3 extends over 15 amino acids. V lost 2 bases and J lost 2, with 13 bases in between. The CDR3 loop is CASSFGGNANYGYTF. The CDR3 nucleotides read TGCGCCAGCAGCTTCGGGGGAAACGCGAACTATGGCTACACCTTC.

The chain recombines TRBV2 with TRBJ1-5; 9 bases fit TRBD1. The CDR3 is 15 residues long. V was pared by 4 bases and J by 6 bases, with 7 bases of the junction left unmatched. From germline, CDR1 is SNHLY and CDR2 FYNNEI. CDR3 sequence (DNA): TGTGCCAGCAGTGGAGTCGGGACAGGGAGTCAGCCCCAGCATTTT. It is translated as CASSGVGTGSQPQHF.

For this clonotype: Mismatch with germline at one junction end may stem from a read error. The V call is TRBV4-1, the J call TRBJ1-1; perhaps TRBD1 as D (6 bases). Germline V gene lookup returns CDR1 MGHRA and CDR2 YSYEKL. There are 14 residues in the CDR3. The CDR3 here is CASSLGHGGPLGIF. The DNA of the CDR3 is TGCGCCAGCAGCCTTGGACACGGGGGGCCCCTCGGAATCTTT.

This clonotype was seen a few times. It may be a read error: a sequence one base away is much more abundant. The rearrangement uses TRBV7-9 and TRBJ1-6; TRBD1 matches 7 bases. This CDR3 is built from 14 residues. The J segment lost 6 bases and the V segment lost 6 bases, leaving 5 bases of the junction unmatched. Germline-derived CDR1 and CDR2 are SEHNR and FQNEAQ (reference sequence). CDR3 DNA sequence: TGTGCCAGCAGTGTGACAGGGCCTAATTCACCCCTCCACTTT. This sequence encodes CASSVTGPNSPLHF.

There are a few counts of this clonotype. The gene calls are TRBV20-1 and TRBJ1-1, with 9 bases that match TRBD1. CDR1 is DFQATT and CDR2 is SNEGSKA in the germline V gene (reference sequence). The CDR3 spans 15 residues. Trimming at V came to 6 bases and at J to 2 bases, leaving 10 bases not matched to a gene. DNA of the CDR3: TGCAGTGCACCCGGGACAGGGAGGGCTAACACTGAAGCTTTCTTT. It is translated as CSAPGTGRANTEAFF.

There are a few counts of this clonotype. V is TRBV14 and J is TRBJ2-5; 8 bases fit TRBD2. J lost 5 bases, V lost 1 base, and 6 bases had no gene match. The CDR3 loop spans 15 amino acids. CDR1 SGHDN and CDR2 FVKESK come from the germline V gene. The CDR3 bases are TGTGCCAGCAGCCAAGCGGGAGGGTCTTGGGAGACCCAGTACTTC. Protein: CASSQAGGSWETQYF.

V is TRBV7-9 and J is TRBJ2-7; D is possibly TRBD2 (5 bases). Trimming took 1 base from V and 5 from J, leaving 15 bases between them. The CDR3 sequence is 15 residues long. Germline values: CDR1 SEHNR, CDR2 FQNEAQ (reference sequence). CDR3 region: CASSLGQALRDEQYF. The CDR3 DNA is TGTGCCAGCAGCTTAGGTCAAGCTCTGAGGGACGAGCAGTACTTC.

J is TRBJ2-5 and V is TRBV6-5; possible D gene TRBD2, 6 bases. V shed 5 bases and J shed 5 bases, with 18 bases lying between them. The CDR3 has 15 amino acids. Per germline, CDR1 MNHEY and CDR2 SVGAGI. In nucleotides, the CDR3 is TGTGCCAGCAGTCGCCCGGGAGTTTTTCAGGAGACCCAGTACTTC. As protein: CASSRPGVFQETQYF.

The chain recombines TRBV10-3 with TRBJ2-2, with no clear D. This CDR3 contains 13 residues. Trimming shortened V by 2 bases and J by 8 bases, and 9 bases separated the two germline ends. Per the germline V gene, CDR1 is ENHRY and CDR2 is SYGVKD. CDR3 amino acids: CAISEVPSGELFF. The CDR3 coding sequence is TGTGCCATCAGTGAGGTACCCTCTGGGGAGCTGTTTTTT.

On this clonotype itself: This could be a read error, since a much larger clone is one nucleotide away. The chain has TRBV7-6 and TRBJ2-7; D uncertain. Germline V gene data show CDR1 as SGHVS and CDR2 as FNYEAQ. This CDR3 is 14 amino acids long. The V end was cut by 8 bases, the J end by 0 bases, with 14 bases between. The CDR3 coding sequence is TGTGCCAGCGGCTCCAACTTACTCTCCTACGAGCAGTACTTC. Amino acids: CASGSNLLSYEQYF.

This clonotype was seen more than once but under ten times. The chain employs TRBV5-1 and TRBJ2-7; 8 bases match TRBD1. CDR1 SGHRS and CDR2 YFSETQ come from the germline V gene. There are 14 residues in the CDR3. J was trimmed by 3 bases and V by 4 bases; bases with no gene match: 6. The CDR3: CASSTDRVLYEQYF. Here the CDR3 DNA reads TGCGCCAGCAGCACGGACAGGGTACTCTACGAGCAGTACTTC. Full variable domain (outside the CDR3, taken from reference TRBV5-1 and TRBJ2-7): KAGVTQTPRYLIKTRGQQVTLSCSPISGHRSVSWYQQTPGQGLQFLFEYFSETQRNKGNFPGRFSGRQFSNSRSEMNVSTLELGDSALYLCASSTDRVLYEQYFGPGTRLTVT.

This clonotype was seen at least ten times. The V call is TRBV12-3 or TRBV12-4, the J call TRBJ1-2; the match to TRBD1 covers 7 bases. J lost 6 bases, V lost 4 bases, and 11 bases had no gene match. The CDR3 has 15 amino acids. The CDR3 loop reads CASSSPDRSANGYTF. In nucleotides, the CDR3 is TGTGCCAGCAGTTCACCGGACAGGTCCGCGAATGGCTACACCTTC.

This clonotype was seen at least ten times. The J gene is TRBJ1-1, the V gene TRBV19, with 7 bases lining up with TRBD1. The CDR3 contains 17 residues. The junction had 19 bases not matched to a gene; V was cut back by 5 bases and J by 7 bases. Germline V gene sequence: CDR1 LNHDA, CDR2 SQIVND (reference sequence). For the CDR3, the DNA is TGTGCCAGTAGTCCTCCTGACGGGGACAGATGGAATCGTGAAGCTTTCTTT. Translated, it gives CASSPPDGDRWNREAFF. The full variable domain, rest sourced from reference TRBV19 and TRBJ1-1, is DGGITQSPKYLFRKEGQNVTLSCEQNLNHDAMYWYRQDPGQGLRLIYYSQIVNDFQKGDIAEGYSVSREKKESFPLTVTSAQKNPTAFYLCASSPPDGDRWNREAFFGQGTRLTVV.

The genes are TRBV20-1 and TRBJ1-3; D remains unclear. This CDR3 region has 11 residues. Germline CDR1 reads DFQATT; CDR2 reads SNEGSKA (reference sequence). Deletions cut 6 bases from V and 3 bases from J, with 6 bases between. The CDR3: CSANLGNTIYF. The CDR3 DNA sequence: TGCAGTGCAAACCTTGGAAACACCATATATTTT.

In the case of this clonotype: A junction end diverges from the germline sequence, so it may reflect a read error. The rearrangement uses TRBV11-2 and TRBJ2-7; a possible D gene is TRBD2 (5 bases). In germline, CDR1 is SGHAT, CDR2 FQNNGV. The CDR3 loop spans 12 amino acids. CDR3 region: CASSLDSGQTNF. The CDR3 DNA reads TGTGCCAGCAGCTTAGACTCGGGTCAGACTAACTTC.

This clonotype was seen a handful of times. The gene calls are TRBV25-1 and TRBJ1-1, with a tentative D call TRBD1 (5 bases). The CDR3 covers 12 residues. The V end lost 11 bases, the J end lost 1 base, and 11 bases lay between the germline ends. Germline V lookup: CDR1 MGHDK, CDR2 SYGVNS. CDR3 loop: CAGNRGNTEAFF. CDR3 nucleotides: TGTGCCGGCAATAGGGGGAACACTGAAGCTTTCTTT. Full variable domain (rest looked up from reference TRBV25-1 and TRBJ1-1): EADIYQTPRYLVIGTGKKITLECSQTMGHDKMYWYQQDPGMELHLIHYSYGVNSTEKGDLSSESTVSRIRTEHFPLTLESARPSHTSQYLCAGNRGNTEAFFGQGTRLTVV.

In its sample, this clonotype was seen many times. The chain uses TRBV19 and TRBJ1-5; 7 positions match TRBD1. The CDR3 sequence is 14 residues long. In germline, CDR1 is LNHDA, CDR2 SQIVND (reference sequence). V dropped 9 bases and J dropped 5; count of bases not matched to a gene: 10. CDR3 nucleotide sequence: TGTGCCAGCAGTCCCGGGACAGTATATCAGCCCCAGCATTTT. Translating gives CASSPGTVYQPQHF.